What follows are 27 T cell receptor beta chains derived from one specimen sequenced in a study of shared clonotypes between healthy human individuals (dated by TCRdb to between 2020 and 2021). Libraries were constructed by the immunoSEQ multiplex PCR assay. The table was pulled from immuneACCESS by TCRdb, which kept in-frame rearrangements only. Such tables lose some clones; where checked, under half of the loss comes from unresolved V genes, and the rest has no known cause. The sample table holds millions of clones, of which 85% to 95% were seen once. Roughly 0.36% of the sample is held by the ten biggest clonotypes. The sequenced material came from naive CD4+ T cells from PBMCs. The cell subset or site label for this specimen denotes: CD45RA+ positively selected. The receptors were gathered from a young man in good health. Some clones in this sample may be carry-over from other donors' samples.

V usage is TRBV6-6 and J usage is TRBJ1-1; D possibly corresponds to TRBD1 (5 bases). CDR3 length: 14 residues. The germline V gene has CDR1 MNHNY and CDR2 SVGAGI (reference sequence). The V gene lost 6 bases and the J gene lost 5 bases, with 16 bases spanning the gap. The CDR3 DNA follows: TGTGCCAGCAGCCGAGGGGTTGTAGGGACTGAAGCTTTCTTT. It is translated as CASSRGVVGTEAFF.

The rearrangement uses TRBV5-1 and TRBJ1-4, with 11 bases that match TRBD1. The germline V gene has CDR1 SGHRS and CDR2 YFSETQ. The CDR3 loop spans 16 amino acids. V shed 4 bases and J 4 bases; nucleotides not matched to a gene: 6. CDR3 amino acids: CASSGTGGSLNEKLFF. CDR3 nucleotide sequence: TGCGCCAGCAGCGGGACAGGGGGATCCCTTAATGAAAAACTGTTTTTT.

This chain joins TRBV29-1 and TRBJ2-1; 10 nucleotides agree with TRBD2. V shed 3 bases, J shed 2 bases, and the junction held 4 bases outside the gene matches. CDR3 length: 15 amino acids. Germline CDR1 and CDR2: SQVTM and ANQGSEA. The CDR3: CSVDELAGPYNEQFF. As DNA, the CDR3 is TGCAGCGTTGATGAACTAGCGGGACCCTACAATGAGCAGTTCTTC.

The sample holds one count of this clone. V usage is TRBV9 and J usage is TRBJ2-5; tentatively, D is TRBD2 (6 bases). The CDR3 loop spans 16 amino acids. CDR1 and CDR2 from the germline V gene are SGDLS and YYNGEE. Trimming left V 3 bases short and J 5 bases short, with 20 bases between. The CDR3 DNA follows: TGTGCCAGCAGCGGCCACCCACTAGCCCCAAGGGAGACCCAGTACTTC. Translating gives CASSGHPLAPRETQYF.

This clone was observed once. V usage is TRBV6-6 and J usage is TRBJ2-5; D gene uncertain. The CDR3 totals 14 residues. Germline CDR1 reads MNHNY; CDR2 reads SVGAGI (reference sequence). Trimming shortened V by 7 bases and J by 4 bases, and 16 bases separated the two germline ends. The CDR3 loop reads CASKLRLGPETQYF. CDR3 coding DNA: TGTGCCAGCAAGTTACGTTTAGGGCCAGAGACCCAGTACTTC.

The CDR3 bases are TGTGCCAGCAGTCCCCCGGGGGGGAGTGGGAGCACAGATACGCAGTATTTT. It yields the protein CASSPPGGSGSTDTQYF. This rearrangement joins TRBV28 to TRBJ2-3; 8 bases map to TRBD2. The J segment lost 0 bases and the V segment lost 5 bases, leaving 10 bases of the junction unmatched. The CDR3 is made up of 17 amino acids. The V gene's germline CDR1 is MDHEN and CDR2 SYDVKM.

The chain employs TRBV11-2 and TRBJ1-2, with 7 nucleotides matching TRBD1. CDR1 SGHAT and CDR2 FQNNGV come from the germline V gene. The CDR3 runs 16 residues. J lost 7 bases, V lost 5 bases, and 16 bases had no gene match. The CDR3 sequence: CASSLKQGTSPLGYTF. The CDR3 bases are TGTGCCAGCAGCCTAAAACAGGGGACTTCTCCCCTTGGCTACACCTTC.

The chain uses TRBV5-1 and TRBJ2-2; D remains unclear. Germline assignment: CDR1 SGHRS and CDR2 YFSETQ. Trimming left V 6 bases short and J 4 bases short, with 13 bases between. The CDR3 is 14 amino acids. The CDR3 region is CASNFNKGTGELFF. Here the CDR3 DNA reads TGCGCCAGCAACTTCAACAAGGGCACCGGGGAGCTGTTTTTT.

This clone was detected only once. The V and J genes are TRBV7-2 and TRBJ2-1, with D unresolved. The CDR3 has 15 amino acids. V gave up 5 bases and J gave up 1 base, with 12 bases separating them. Germline assignment: CDR1 SGHTA and CDR2 FQGNSA. CDR3 nucleotide sequence: TGTGCCAGCAGCCCTGGACGGCCTTCCTACAATGAGCAGTTCTTC. This codes for CASSPGRPSYNEQFF.

The chain couples TRBV29-1 to TRBJ2-7, with D possibly being TRBD1 (7 bases). The CDR3 extends over 15 amino acids. In germline, CDR1 is SQVTM, CDR2 ANQGSEA. Trimming left V 8 bases short and J 2 bases short, with 22 bases between. Here the CDR3 DNA reads TGCAGCACATATACTGGGGGGACAGCCCCCTACGAGCAGTACTTC. Translated: CSTYTGGTAPYEQYF.

The genes are TRBV2 and TRBJ1-1; 9 bases line up with TRBD1. Trimming cost V 7 bases and J 1 base; bases outside gene matches: 16. Germline V gene data show CDR1 as SNHLY and CDR2 as FYNNEI. This CDR3 has 18 residues. CDR3 protein: CASNASPDRGKRNTEAFF. The CDR3, as DNA: TGTGCCAGCAACGCATCCCCGGACAGGGGAAAGCGGAACACTGAAGCTTTCTTT.

The J gene is TRBJ2-7, the V gene TRBV2; TRBD1 aligns across 7 bases. This CDR3 is 13 amino acids long. V trimming: 6 bases; J trimming: 0 bases; junction bases outside the gene matches: 2. Germline assignment: CDR1 SNHLY and CDR2 FYNNEI. CDR3 loop: CASRTGNSYEQYF. CDR3 in DNA: TGTGCCAGCAGGACAGGGAACTCCTACGAGCAGTACTTC. Filled out from reference TRBV2 and TRBJ2-7, the complete variable domain reads EPEVTQTPSHQVTQMGQEVILRCVPISNHLYFYWYRQILGQKVEFLVSFYNNEISEKSEIFDDQFSVERPDGSNFTLKIRSTKLEDSAMYFCASRTGNSYEQYFGPGTRLTVT.

CDR3 DNA sequence: TGTGCCAGCAGTGAAGCGACTATTCAAGAGACCCAGTACTTC. This codes for CASSEATIQETQYF. The chain has TRBV6-1 and TRBJ2-5, with D perhaps matching TRBD2 (5 bases). The CDR3 is 14 residues long. The V gene lost 0 bases and the J gene lost 2 bases, with 7 bases spanning the gap. Germline V lookup: CDR1 MNHNS, CDR2 SASEGT.

The chain is built from TRBV18 and TRBJ2-3; TRBD1 aligns across 9 bases. The germline V gene encodes CDR1 KGHSH and CDR2 LQKENI. Trimming cost V 4 bases and J 7 bases; bases outside gene matches: 12. This CDR3 region has 16 residues. CDR3 nucleotide sequence: TGTGCCAGCTCACTCGTCCCGCGACAGGGGGTGCATACGCAGTATTTT. Translation: CASSLVPRQGVHTQYF.

The rearrangement uses TRBV9 and TRBJ1-2, with D hard to call. The CDR3 is made up of 14 amino acids. The germline V gene encodes CDR1 SGDLS and CDR2 YYNGEE. The V gene lost 0 bases and the J gene lost 4 bases, with 10 bases spanning the gap. This chain's CDR3 is CASSVEPLSYGYTF. CDR3 DNA sequence: TGTGCCAGCAGCGTAGAACCGCTGAGCTATGGCTACACCTTC.

The chain recombines TRBV11-1 with TRBJ2-5; D unresolved. Germline V gene sequence: CDR1 SGHAT, CDR2 FQDESV (reference sequence). This CDR3 has 12 amino acids. V lost 5 bases to trimming and J lost 5 bases, with 9 bases between them. CDR3 in DNA: TGTGCCAGCAGCCAAACCCCGGAGACCCAGTACTTC. This encodes CASSQTPETQYF.

The chain combines TRBV30 with TRBJ2-4; D call uncertain. The CDR3 totals 11 residues. Germline assignment: CDR1 GTSNPN and CDR2 SVGIG (reference sequence). Trimming pared 3 bases from V and 13 bases from J, leaving 13 bases between. The CDR3 nucleotides read TGTGCCTGGAGCGAGCCAAACGTGCAGTACTTC. Encoded protein: CAWSEPNVQYF.

The sample holds one count of this clone. This rearrangement joins TRBV7-9 to TRBJ2-7, with D perhaps matching TRBD1 or TRBD2 (5 bases each). Between the trimmed V and J ends, which lost 2 bases and 6 bases, there was a span of 11 bases. The CDR3 has 13 residues. Germline V gives CDR1 SEHNR, CDR2 FQNEAQ (reference sequence). The DNA for the CDR3 is TGTGCCAGCAGCTTACTTTTTGGGGGCGAGCAGTACTTC. It encodes CASSLLFGGEQYF.

This sequence joins TRBV18 and TRBJ1-2; no reliable D call. With 4 bases removed from V and 0 bases from J, the gap between germline ends came to 12 bases. Germline CDR1 and CDR2: KGHSH and LQKENI. The CDR3 contains 15 residues. CDR3 DNA sequence: TGTGCCAGCTCACAAAGAGCGGGTGCTAACTATGGCTACACCTTC. It specifies CASSQRAGANYGYTF.

In nucleotides, the CDR3 is TGTGCCAGCAGGGGCCGGGATCCAGAAAAATATGAAAAACTGTTTTTT. This encodes CASRGRDPEKYEKLFF. The chain is built from TRBV2 and TRBJ1-4; D gene ambiguous. The CDR3 is 16 amino acids. Germline V gives CDR1 SNHLY, CDR2 FYNNEI. V lost 6 bases, J lost 6 bases, and 20 bases lay in between. The full variable domain, its missing parts supplied by reference TRBV2 and TRBJ1-4, is EPEVTQTPSHQVTQMGQEVILRCVPISNHLYFYWYRQILGQKVEFLVSFYNNEISEKSEIFDDQFSVERPDGSNFTLKIRSTKLEDSAMYFCASRGRDPEKYEKLFFGSGTQLSVL.

This clone was picked up one time. The rearrangement uses TRBV19 and TRBJ2-7, with unresolved D. The CDR3 is 14 residues long. The V end lost 5 bases, the J end lost 0 bases, and 11 bases lay between the germline ends. CDR1 and CDR2 (germline): LNHDA, SQIVND (reference sequence). CDR3 amino acids: CASSASSSSYEQYF. DNA for the CDR3: TGTGCCAGTAGTGCGAGTTCGAGCTCCTACGAGCAGTACTTC.

CDR3 in amino acids: CASSLDRLNEKLFF. In nucleotides, the CDR3 is TGCGCCAGCAGCTTGGACAGGCTTAATGAAAAACTGTTTTTT. The chain employs TRBV5-1 and TRBJ1-4; the D gene is possibly TRBD1 (5 bases). This CDR3 comprises 14 residues. V lost 0 bases, J lost 4 bases, and 7 bases lay in between. The germline CDR1 and CDR2 sequences are SGHRS and YFSETQ.

The chain is built from TRBV7-9 and TRBJ2-1, with D unresolved. CDR3 length: 14 amino acids. The ends were cut back, 1 base at V and 3 bases at J, with 7 bases in the middle. Germline CDR1 SEHNR, CDR2 FQNEAQ (reference sequence). The CDR3 DNA sequence: TGTGCCAGCAGCTTAGTGTCGGTCTACAATGAGCAGTTCTTC. Translation gives CASSLVSVYNEQFF.

This chain links TRBV7-6 with TRBJ2-2, with D possibly called TRBD1 or TRBD2 (5 bases each). Per the germline V gene, CDR1 is SGHVS and CDR2 is FNYEAQ. The CDR3 totals 16 residues. Trimming stripped 3 bases from V and 5 bases from J, with 16 bases between. The CDR3 DNA follows: TGTGCCAGCAGCTTTTTATTGGGGACCGCGACCGGGGAGCTGTTTTTT. Its translation is CASSFLLGTATGELFF.

A remark on this clone: The junction differs from germline at one of its ends, possibly a read error. This chain connects TRBV5-1 to TRBJ2-3, with TRBD2 matching over 13 bases. Germline CDR1 SGHRS, CDR2 YFSETQ. The CDR3 is 16 residues long. CDR3 DNA: TGCGCCAGCAGATTGGGCGGACTAGCGGGAGCGGATACGCAGTATTTT. This gives the protein CASRLGGLAGADTQYF.

The chain has TRBV6-5 and TRBJ1-3, with 9 bases fitting TRBD1. CDR1 is MNHEY, CDR2 SVGAGI, per germline. The CDR3 sequence is 15 residues long. The V segment lost 6 bases and the J segment 6 bases; nucleotides outside the gene matches: 9. The CDR3 protein is CASRARGTGTNTIYF. CDR3 nucleotide sequence: TGTGCCAGCAGGGCACGCGGGACAGGGACAAACACCATATATTTT.

This sequence joins TRBV7-8 and TRBJ1-1; TRBD1 agrees at 9 bases. V was pared by 5 bases and J by 3 bases, with 4 bases of the junction left unmatched. This CDR3 contains 14 residues. CDR1 and CDR2 from the germline V gene are SGHVS and FQNEAQ. The CDR3 DNA is TGTGCCAGCAGCATACAGGGGGCGTACACTGAAGCTTTCTTT. This sequence encodes CASSIQGAYTEAFF. Drawing the rest from reference TRBV7-8 and TRBJ1-1, the complete variable domain is GAGVSQSPRYKVAKRGQDVALRCDPISGHVSLFWYQQALGQGPEFLTYFQNEAQLDKSGLPSDRFFAERPEGSVSTLKIQRTQQEDSAVYLCASSIQGAYTEAFFGQGTRLTVV.